The next 14 T cell receptor beta chains were all read from a single sample in a study of T cell changes during pregnancy in multiple sclerosis (dated by TCRdb to 2018 to 2020). Libraries were made using the immunoSEQ multiplex PCR assay. Held by TCRdb, this immuneACCESS table contains in-frame sequences only and omits some clones. Under half of the omission traces to an unresolved V gene where checked; the cause of the rest is unknown. This sample has over 50,000 clones in its table, and about nine tenths of those were observed once. Around 2.3% of the sample is held by the ten biggest clonotypes. Sequencing was performed on peripheral blood, taken in the first trimester of pregnancy. These receptors all come from a female donor in good health, enrolled as a control in a pregnancy study.

The chain couples TRBV2 to TRBJ1-5; a possible D gene is TRBD1 (6 bases). The CDR3 has 14 residues. The V gene lost 6 bases and the J gene lost 4 bases, with 13 bases spanning the gap. In germline, CDR1 is SNHLY, CDR2 FYNNEI. The CDR3 here is CASSETGLNQPQHF. CDR3 DNA: TGTGCCAGCAGCGAAACAGGGCTAAATCAGCCCCAGCATTTT.

This chain links TRBV7-6 with TRBJ1-1; the match to TRBD1 covers 7 bases. Germline V gives CDR1 SGHVS, CDR2 FNYEAQ. V shed 4 bases, J shed 0 bases, and the junction held 5 bases outside the gene matches. The CDR3 extends over 15 amino acids. The CDR3 DNA reads as TGTGCCAGCAGCTCTCCGACAGGGATGAACACTGAAGCTTTCTTT. It encodes CASSSPTGMNTEAFF.

The CDR3 nucleotides read TGTGCCAGCAGCTGGGGGGGAGGAAACTACGAGCAGTACTTC. Translated, it gives CASSWGGGNYEQYF. The J gene is TRBJ2-7, the V gene TRBV5-6, with 7 bases fitting TRBD2. This CDR3 spans 14 amino acids. V shed 3 bases and J 3 bases; nucleotides not matched to a gene: 6. The germline V gene encodes CDR1 SGHDT and CDR2 YYEEEE. The full variable domain, in which reference TRBV5-6 and TRBJ2-7 provide the parts outside the CDR3, is DAGVTQSPTHLIKTRGQQVTLRCSPKSGHDTVSWYQQALGQGPQFIFQYYEEEERQRGNFPDRFSGHQFPNYSSELNVNALLLGDSALYLCASSWGGGNYEQYFGPGTRLTVT.

This rearrangement joins TRBV7-9 to TRBJ2-2; no reliable D call. The CDR3 length is 13 residues. The V end lost 0 bases, the J end lost 8 bases, and 7 bases lay between the germline ends. Per germline, CDR1 SEHNR and CDR2 FQNEAQ (reference sequence). The CDR3 reads CASSLAATGELFF. The CDR3 nucleotides are TGTGCCAGCAGCTTAGCCGCGACAGGGGAGCTGTTTTTT.

Here the CDR3 reads CASSLGQGGNEQFF. CDR3 coding DNA: TGCGCCAGCAGCTTGGGTCAGGGAGGCAATGAGCAGTTCTTC. The chain joins TRBV5-1 to TRBJ2-1; possibly TRBD2 for D (6 bases). V was cut by 0 bases and J by 6 bases, with 10 bases left in between. The CDR3 is 14 amino acids. Looked up from germline, CDR1 is SGHRS and CDR2 is YFSETQ.

The rearrangement links TRBV4-2 to TRBJ2-1, with 11 bases fitting TRBD2. The germline V gene has CDR1 LGHNA and CDR2 YNFKEQ. The CDR3 loop spans 16 amino acids. Trimming cost V 8 bases and J 10 bases; bases outside gene matches: 16. The CDR3 reads CASGELIAGGTEEQFF. The CDR3 region has the DNA TGTGCCAGCGGAGAGTTGATAGCGGGAGGGACGGAGGAGCAGTTCTTC.

This sequence joins TRBV10-3 and TRBJ1-1, with 8 bases that match TRBD1. This CDR3 contains 14 residues. J lost 8 bases, V lost 4 bases, and 9 bases had no gene match. Germline-derived CDR1 and CDR2 are ENHRY and SYGVKD. The CDR3 sequence is CAISVEVWDREAFF. As DNA, the CDR3 is TGTGCCATCAGTGTAGAAGTGTGGGACAGGGAAGCTTTCTTT.

This clone was observed once. CDR3 in DNA: TGTGCCAGCAGCGTAGAGGACAGCTACGAGCAGTACTTC. This gives the protein CASSVEDSYEQYF. The chain carries TRBV9 and TRBJ2-7; a possible D gene is TRBD1 (6 bases). The V end was cut by 0 bases, the J end by 3 bases, with 7 bases between. There are 13 residues in the CDR3. CDR1 is SGDLS and CDR2 is YYNGEE in the germline V gene.

This clone was recorded only once. The chain recombines TRBV25-1 with TRBJ2-1; TRBD1 might be the D (5 bases). In germline, CDR1 is MGHDK, CDR2 SYGVNS. CDR3 length equals 16 residues. The germline V and J ends were trimmed by 3 bases and 3 bases, with 15 bases remaining between them. CDR3 region: CASSESQVHGYNEQFF. CDR3 nucleotides: TGTGCCAGCAGTGAGTCACAGGTCCATGGCTACAATGAGCAGTTCTTC.

V is TRBV7-9 and J is TRBJ1-1, with no clear D. CDR1 and CDR2 (germline): SEHNR, FQNEAQ (reference sequence). This CDR3 region has 13 residues. Deletions cut 2 bases from V and 1 base from J, with 5 bases between. The CDR3 spells CASSLTPNTEAFF. CDR3 coding DNA: TGTGCCAGCAGCTTAACACCGAACACTGAAGCTTTCTTT.

The genes are TRBV6-1 and TRBJ1-1, with D perhaps TRBD1 (5 bases). CDR3 size: 14 residues. The germline V gene has CDR1 MNHNS and CDR2 SASEGT. Between the trimmed V and J ends, which lost 3 bases and 4 bases, there was a span of 12 bases. The CDR3, as DNA: TGTGCCAGCAGTGATGACGGGGGGAGCACTGAAGCTTTCTTT. It encodes CASSDDGGSTEAFF.

The chain uses TRBV10-3 and TRBJ2-1; 7 bases fit TRBD2. CDR1 and CDR2 from the germline V gene are ENHRY and SYGVKD. The V and J ends lost 2 bases and 4 bases, in that order; junction bases with no gene match: 5. This CDR3 has 15 amino acids. The CDR3 DNA is TGTGCCATCAGTGAGGTGGGGGGGGGTTACAATGAGCAGTTCTTC. This gives the protein CAISEVGGGYNEQFF.

The chain links TRBV27 to TRBJ2-3, with TRBD2 matching over 13 bases. V dropped 6 bases and J dropped 5; count of bases not matched to a gene: 8. CDR3 length equals 16 residues. CDR1 is MNHEY, CDR2 SMNVEV, per germline (reference sequence). CDR3 in amino acids: CASRTSGRASRDTQYF. DNA for the CDR3: TGTGCCAGCAGAACTAGCGGGAGGGCCAGTAGAGATACGCAGTATTTT.

V is TRBV5-1 and J is TRBJ2-1; D remains ambiguous. Trimming took off 0 bases at V and 6 bases at J, with 7 bases between the two ends. Germline loops: CDR1 SGHRS, CDR2 YFSETQ. This CDR3 is 13 amino acids long. The CDR3 sequence: CASSLGSSNEQFF. The CDR3 DNA sequence: TGCGCCAGCAGCTTGGGGAGCTCCAATGAGCAGTTCTTC.